This T cell receptor beta chain was observed in a study of metastatic and nonmetastatic thyroid tumors. Study context: Repertoires were compared across blood and tumor or nodule tissue from malignant and benign thyroid patients. Notes on the study in general: Benign nodules were reported to have significantly lower TCR beta diversity than malignant thyroid tumors, in blood and tumor.

The CDR3 is made up of 16 amino acids. The germline gives CDR1 SGHVS, CDR2 FNYEAQ. V was trimmed by 5 bases and J by 0 bases, leaving 17 bases between them. Per the original data handling: Clinicopathological groups of papillary thyroid cancer showed CDR3 differences that were used to build a distant-metastasis classifier. TCRdb reprocessed the PCR reads via MiXCR. TCRdb assigned the V and J calls; the authors' analysis was not used. This table holds roughly 40,000 clones, 12% found once. At least ten counts were recorded for this clone. Its antigen is undetermined. Not a single patient had been given any form of treatment at any point before undergoing thyroid surgery.

This TCR derives from a male donor with papillary thyroid cancer or a benign thyroid nodule (not recorded which). Some clones in this sample may be carry-over from other donors' samples. Sequenced material: blood. V usage is TRBV7-6 and J usage is TRBJ2-7; D may be TRBD2 (6 bases). The CDR3: CASSPPGDLSSYEQYF. As DNA, the CDR3 is TGTGCCAGCAGCCCCCCGGGGGATCTCAGCTCCTACGAGCAGTACTTC.